One and the same sample provided the 27 T cell receptor beta chains below, sequenced in a study of T cell repertoires in cytomegalovirus infection. These receptors' targets are unknown. TCRdb re-called the reads with MiXCR, one entry per CDR3 protein. The repertoire includes fewer than 65,000 distinct CDR3 sequences, 15% to 25% of them detected once, and more than 20% sits in the top ten. The sample was CD8+ T cells from cultured PBMCs, taken from culture after CMV antigen stimulation. The receptors derive from a human donor in good health (CMV status not recorded). Some clones in this sample may be carry-over from other donors' samples.

Regarding this clonotype: One end of the junction does not line up with germline, which may come from a read error. This chain connects TRBV7-3 to TRBJ1-1; 8 bases fit TRBD1. Germline V gene sequence: CDR1 SGHTA, CDR2 FQGTGA. The CDR3 is 14 amino acids. This CDR3 is CASSFGTGPTEALF. The CDR3 nucleotides read TGTGCCAGCAGCTTTGGGACAGGCCCGACTGAAGCTCTCTTT.

This chain joins TRBV7-3 and TRBJ2-5, with D perhaps matching TRBD1 or TRBD2 (5 bases each). CDR3 length equals 15 residues. Germline CDR1 SGHTA, CDR2 FQGTGA. V dropped 1 base and J dropped 5 bases, with 14 bases sitting between them. The DNA of the CDR3 is TGTGCCAGCAGCTTAAACGGCCCAGAGGGGGAGACCCAGTACTTC. This sequence encodes CASSLNGPEGETQYF.

In DNA, the CDR3 is TGTGCCAGCAGCCCACTGTGGGTGAATGAAGCTTTCTTT. Protein product: CASSPLWVNEAFF. The chain carries TRBV7-8 and TRBJ1-1; D is ambiguous. This CDR3 has 13 amino acids. The germline CDR1 and CDR2 sequences are SGHVS and FQNEAQ. V was clipped by 5 bases and J by 7 bases, with 14 bases between them.

This clonotype was detected only once. The chain links TRBV28 to TRBJ1-2; 9 bases are a match to TRBD1. Germline V gives CDR1 MDHEN, CDR2 SYDVKM. The CDR3 is made up of 15 amino acids. J was trimmed by 4 bases and V by 3 bases; bases with no gene match: 6. CDR3 sequence: CASSLSQGASYGYTF. The CDR3 DNA reads as TGTGCCAGCAGTTTGTCACAGGGGGCAAGCTATGGCTACACCTTC.

This chain connects TRBV15 to TRBJ2-2, with 9 bases matching TRBD2. From germline, CDR1 is LNHNV and CDR2 YYDKDF (reference sequence). The CDR3 runs to 16 residues. J lost 0 bases, V lost 5 bases, and 4 bases had no gene match. CDR3 protein: CATSFRTSANTGELFF. CDR3 DNA sequence: TGTGCCACCAGCTTCCGGACTAGCGCGAACACCGGGGAGCTGTTTTTT.

The sample holds a few counts of this clonotype. J is TRBJ2-1 and V is TRBV28, with 7 nucleotides matching TRBD2. From germline, CDR1 is MDHEN and CDR2 SYDVKM. The V gene end was trimmed by 4 bases and the J gene end by 3 bases; junction bases not matched to a gene: 6. This CDR3 region has 15 residues. CDR3 nucleotide sequence: TGTGCCAGCAGTTCCCTAGCGGAGAACTACAATGAGCAGTTCTTC. It codes for CASSSLAENYNEQFF.

Only a few counts were recorded for this clonotype. The V gene is TRBV7-6, the J gene TRBJ1-1; 9 bases are shared with TRBD1. The length of the CDR3 is 21 residues. The ends lost 6 bases at V and 4 bases at J; junction bases unmatched: 27. Germline assignment: CDR1 SGHVS and CDR2 FNYEAQ. In DNA form, the CDR3 reads TGTGCCAGCAGGACGAACAGGGGGCGCTTTGTCAATTTCGGTGTGAGCACTGAAGCTTTCTTT. Translating gives CASRTNRGRFVNFGVSTEAFF.

In its sample, this clonotype was seen a few times. The chain links TRBV12-3 or TRBV12-4 to TRBJ1-1; possibly TRBD1 for D (5 bases). V dropped 3 bases and J dropped 8 bases, with 7 bases sitting between them. The CDR3 length is 11 residues. As DNA, the CDR3 is TGTGCCAGCAGTTTTTCAGGGGAAGCTTTCTTT. This translates into CASSFSGEAFF.

This clonotype was recorded many times. The V call is TRBV7-8, the J call TRBJ2-7; 8 bases align to TRBD2. V dropped 2 bases and J dropped 10; count of bases not matched to a gene: 4. Germline V gene lookup returns CDR1 SGHVS and CDR2 FQNEAQ. The CDR3 has 12 residues. The CDR3 reads CASSLNREGQYF. The CDR3 DNA reads TGTGCCAGCAGCTTAAATCGGGAGGGCCAGTACTTC.

This clonotype was picked up one time. The J gene is TRBJ1-4, the V gene TRBV27, with a possible D match to TRBD1 (6 bases). Germline assignment: CDR1 MNHEY and CDR2 SMNVEV (reference sequence). CDR3 length equals 14 residues. V was clipped by 5 bases and J by 4 bases, with 11 bases between them. The CDR3 reads CASSKQGRNEKLFF. The CDR3 DNA reads TGTGCCAGCAGTAAACAGGGTCGTAATGAAAAACTGTTTTTT.

The chain's CDR3 is CASTPGWGVEAFF. CDR3 DNA: TGTGCCAGCACTCCGGGTTGGGGGGTTGAAGCTTTCTTT. V gene TRBV12-3 or TRBV12-4 combines with J gene TRBJ1-1, with D possibly being TRBD1 (5 bases). V was cut by 7 bases and J by 7 bases, with 16 bases left in between. CDR3 length: 13 amino acids.

The V and J genes are TRBV7-8 and TRBJ2-3, with D hard to call. CDR1 and CDR2 (germline): SGHVS, FQNEAQ. The germline V and J ends were trimmed by 5 bases and 6 bases, with 3 bases remaining between them. The CDR3 extends over 10 amino acids. CDR3 residues: CASSEDTQYF. The DNA of the CDR3 is TGTGCCAGCAGCGAGGATACGCAGTATTTT.

This clonotype showed up just once. The genes are TRBV27 and TRBJ1-2; D possibly corresponds to TRBD1 (5 bases). The ends were cut back, 10 bases at V and 3 bases at J, with 12 bases in the middle. The V gene's germline CDR1 is MNHEY and CDR2 SMNVEV (reference sequence). The CDR3 is 12 amino acids. The CDR3 is CATRRGDYGYTF. Here the CDR3 DNA reads TGTGCCACACGGCGAGGGGACTATGGCTACACCTTC.

This clonotype appeared a few times. The V gene is TRBV6-5, the J gene TRBJ1-3; the D is unclear. V dropped 0 bases and J dropped 1 base, with 7 bases sitting between them. Germline V lookup: CDR1 MNHEY, CDR2 SVGAGI. This CDR3 comprises 15 residues. The CDR3 here is CASSYSTTSGNTIYF. For the CDR3, the DNA is TGTGCCAGCAGTTACTCGACGACGTCTGGAAACACCATATATTTT.

This clonotype was detected many times. The rearrangement joins TRBV7-9 to TRBJ2-4; TRBD1 might be the D (5 bases). The CDR3 has 13 residues. Trimming cost V 5 bases and J 11 bases, with 16 bases left between them. Germline V gene sequence: CDR1 SEHNR, CDR2 FQNEAQ (reference sequence). The CDR3 reads CASSNDSRRFQYF. The DNA of the CDR3 is TGTGCCAGCAGCAACGACAGTAGAAGGTTTCAGTACTTC.

This clonotype was recorded a few times. The V and J genes are TRBV27 and TRBJ1-5; D remains ambiguous. Germline values: CDR1 MNHEY, CDR2 SMNVEV (reference sequence). This CDR3 has 12 amino acids. Trimming left V 3 bases short and J 7 bases short, with 7 bases between. The CDR3 protein is CASSFDGQPQHF. The CDR3 DNA sequence: TGTGCCAGCAGTTTCGATGGGCAGCCCCAGCATTTT.

The sample holds a few counts of this clonotype. As DNA, the CDR3 is TGTGCTAGTGGTTCCACAGGGGAAGAAGCTTTCTTT. Its protein is CASGSTGEEAFF. The chain employs TRBV12-5 and TRBJ1-1, with 7 bases aligning to TRBD1. Trimming removed 4 bases from V and 8 bases from J; junction bases left unmatched: 4. Germline CDR1 is LGHNT and CDR2 is FRNRAP. The CDR3 is made up of 12 amino acids. The full variable domain, its missing parts supplied by reference TRBV12-5 and TRBJ1-1, is DARVTQTPRHKVTEMGQEVTMRCQPILGHNTVFWYRQTMMQGLELLAYFRNRAPLDDSGMPKDRFSAEMPDATLATLKIQPSEPRDSAVYFCASGSTGEEAFFGQGTRLTVV.

The V gene is TRBV4-1, the J gene TRBJ1-6; 7 positions match TRBD1. This CDR3 is built from 13 residues. Trimming took 3 bases from V and 10 from J; bases not matched to a gene: 3. Germline loops: CDR1 MGHRA, CDR2 YSYEKL. The CDR3 DNA reads as TGCGCCAGCAGCCACGACAGGGTCTCACCCCTCCACTTT. Protein sequence: CASSHDRVSPLHF.

The table lists this clonotype with a few counts. V gene TRBV7-2 combines with J gene TRBJ2-7; 14 nucleotides line up with TRBD2. Germline V CDR1 and CDR2: SGHTA, FQGNSA. The CDR3 contains 16 residues. J gave up 5 bases and V 7 bases, and 10 bases lay outside the gene matches. CDR3 amino acids: CASTGGLAGVLDEQYF. In DNA, the CDR3 is TGTGCCAGCACCGGGGGACTAGCGGGAGTCTTGGACGAGCAGTACTTC.

The genes are TRBV6-2 or TRBV6-3 and TRBJ2-5; TRBD2 matches 7 bases. V lost 5 bases and J lost 0; bases outside the gene matches: 12. In germline, CDR1 is MNHEY, CDR2 SVGEGT. There are 17 residues in the CDR3. This CDR3 is CASSTLMGLRYQETQYF. DNA for the CDR3: TGTGCCAGCAGTACCCTGATGGGACTACGGTACCAAGAGACCCAGTACTTC.

This chain connects TRBV7-2 to TRBJ1-4; tentatively, D is TRBD1 (5 bases). Germline loops: CDR1 SGHTA, CDR2 FQGNSA. Trimming removed 5 bases from V and 2 bases from J, with 18 bases in between. This CDR3 comprises 17 residues. The CDR3 DNA reads TGTGCCAGCAGCCCTGGGGGAGAGGGTTGGACTAATGAAAAACTGTTTTTT. This encodes CASSPGGEGWTNEKLFF.

This clonotype appeared many times. V and J are TRBV2 and TRBJ2-7; 9 bases line up with TRBD2. Germline V gene lookup returns CDR1 SNHLY and CDR2 FYNNEI. Trimming at V came to 7 bases and at J to 3 bases, leaving 16 bases not matched to a gene. This CDR3 spans 17 amino acids. CDR3 sequence reads: CASKAREGPILIYEQYF. CDR3 in DNA: TGTGCCAGCAAGGCGCGGGAGGGTCCTATTTTAATCTACGAGCAGTACTTC.

The chain uses TRBV11-2 and TRBJ2-1; D may match TRBD1 or TRBD2 (5 bases each). From germline, CDR1 is SGHAT and CDR2 FQNNGV. This CDR3 has 14 residues. V was cut by 5 bases and J by 7 bases, with 15 bases left in between. In nucleotides, the CDR3 is TGTGCCAGCAGCCCAACGGGGCCCGGGAATGAGCAGTTCTTC. This encodes CASSPTGPGNEQFF.

The sample holds a few counts of this clonotype. This sequence joins TRBV11-2 and TRBJ1-3; 8 bases are a match to TRBD1. V lost 5 bases and J lost 0; bases outside the gene matches: 3. The CDR3 sequence is 15 residues long. Germline CDR1 SGHAT, CDR2 FQNNGV. The CDR3 spells CASSRGTGSGNTIYF. Here the CDR3 DNA reads TGTGCCAGCAGCCGAGGGACAGGCTCTGGAAACACCATATATTTT.

V is TRBV12-3 or TRBV12-4 and J is TRBJ1-5; D is unclear. Trimming took off 9 bases at V and 4 bases at J, with 10 bases between the two ends. The CDR3 covers 12 residues. CDR3 in amino acids: CASWTGNQPQHF. CDR3 nucleotides: TGTGCCAGTTGGACGGGGAATCAGCCCCAGCATTTT.

This clonotype showed up just a few times. The gene calls are TRBV2 and TRBJ1-4; 8 nucleotides agree with TRBD1. Germline assignment: CDR1 SNHLY and CDR2 FYNNEI. V lost 6 bases to trimming and J lost 8 bases; unmatched junction nucleotides: 11. The CDR3 consists of 15 residues. The CDR3 coding sequence is TGTGCCAGCAGCACCGGGACAGGACTGAACGAAAAACTGTTTTTT. Amino acid sequence: CASSTGTGLNEKLFF.

In its sample, this clonotype was seen a few times. V gene TRBV5-4 combines with J gene TRBJ2-7, with D unresolved. V was trimmed by 2 bases and J by 7 bases, leaving 13 bases between them. The CDR3 spans 13 residues. Germline V gene data show CDR1 as SGHNT and CDR2 as YYREEE (reference sequence). In nucleotides, the CDR3 is TGTGCCAGCAGCTTACTTTCCAAAAAAGAGCAGTACTTC. Residues: CASSLLSKKEQYF. Combining the CDR3 with reference TRBV5-4 and TRBJ2-7 gives the whole variable domain ETGVTQSPTHLIKTRGQQVTLRCSSQSGHNTVSWYQQALGQGPQFIFQYYREEENGRGNFPPRFSGLQFPNYSSELNVNALELDDSALYLCASSLLSKKEQYFGPGTRLTVT.